The 5 T cell receptor beta chains below all came from one sample that was sequenced in a study of technical replicates of blood from a few donors (dated by TCRdb to about 2017). The library was prepared using the immunoSEQ multiplex PCR assay. TCRdb's version of the immuneACCESS table is confined to in-frame rearrangements and falls short of the full clone set. An unresolved V gene accounts for under half of the shortfall where checked; the remainder is of unknown origin. Recorded for this sample are about 57,000 clones; around 84% of them occurred a single time. About 5.1% of the sample belongs to the ten largest clones. Input material: PBMCs. All receptors derive from a human donor in good health. Some clones in this sample may be carry-over from other donors' samples.

In its sample, this clone was seen once. The chain employs TRBV4-2 and TRBJ2-7; D is perhaps TRBD1 (5 bases). CDR3 length: 15 residues. In germline, CDR1 is LGHNA, CDR2 YNFKEQ. V was cut by 2 bases and J by 5 bases, with 16 bases left in between. Written as DNA, the CDR3 is TGTGCCAGCAGCCAACCGGCCCAGGGATCTGACGAGCAGTACTTC. The encoded protein is CASSQPAQGSDEQYF.

The chain combines TRBV4-3 with TRBJ2-2, with 13 bases lining up with TRBD2. CDR3 length: 16 residues. The V segment lost 4 bases and the J segment 8 bases; nucleotides outside the gene matches: 7. Per the germline V gene, CDR1 is LGHNA and CDR2 is YSLEER. The CDR3 nucleotides read TGCGCCAGCAGCCCCCGACTAGCGGGGGGTGGGGGGGAGCTGTTTTTT. This sequence encodes CASSPRLAGGGGELFF.

This clone showed up just once. This sequence joins TRBV19 and TRBJ1-2, with a possible D match to TRBD1 (5 bases). CDR1 is LNHDA and CDR2 is SQIVND in the germline V gene (reference sequence). The length of the CDR3 is 14 residues. V lost 5 bases, J lost 4 bases, and 14 bases lay in between. CDR3 coding DNA: TGTGCCAGTAGTGAGGCAGGGTGGGGCTATGGCTACACCTTC. This gives the protein CASSEAGWGYGYTF. The whole variable domain, filled in from reference TRBV19 and TRBJ1-2, reads DGGITQSPKYLFRKEGQNVTLSCEQNLNHDAMYWYRQDPGQGLRLIYYSQIVNDFQKGDIAEGYSVSREKKESFPLTVTSAQKNPTAFYLCASSEAGWGYGYTFGSGTRLTVV.

This clone has just a few counts. The chain is built from TRBV9 and TRBJ1-6; D possibly corresponds to TRBD1 (6 bases). Per germline, CDR1 SGDLS and CDR2 YYNGEE. The V and J ends lost 0 bases and 9 bases respectively, with 13 bases between them. This CDR3 comprises 15 residues. For the CDR3, the DNA is TGTGCCAGCAGCGTAGCAGGGGTCCCCGGTTCACCCCTCCACTTT. This codes for CASSVAGVPGSPLHF.

This clone was seen once. The V and J genes are TRBV11-3 and TRBJ2-1, with D perhaps TRBD2 (6 bases). Trimming left V 0 bases short and J 4 bases short, with 16 bases between. The length of the CDR3 is 17 residues. Germline loops: CDR1 SGHNT, CDR2 YENEEA. CDR3 nucleotide sequence: TGTGCCAGCAGCTTAGATCGAGGGTCTAGCGTTTACAATGAGCAGTTCTTC. Protein product: CASSLDRGSSVYNEQFF.